This T cell receptor beta chain was identified in a study of PD-1 blockade in classical Hodgkin lymphoma. Study conclusions and caveats: CD4+ but not CD8+ TCR diversity rose significantly by C4D1. Underlying causes for the observed repertoire differences were not defined, possibly disease activity or prior therapy.

Every one of the patients relapsed after autologous stem cell transplantation (brentuximab vedotin exposure was variable). Points on this clone: The antigen remains unidentified.

Looked up from germline, CDR1 is SGHAT and CDR2 is FQNNGV. Deletions cut 0 bases from V and 0 bases from J, with 15 bases between. The CDR3 sequence is 17 residues long. TCRdb's copy holds only in-frame clones and misses some; the assay was immunoSEQ multiplex PCR. The sample includes around 9,900 clones, 92% of them seen just once. This specimen was peripheral blood mononuclear cells (PBMCs), taken at baseline. V gene TRBV11-2 combines with J gene TRBJ2-7, with D tentatively TRBD1 or TRBD2 (5 bases each). This receptor was taken from a human donor with classical Hodgkin lymphoma. CDR3 amino acids: CASSLDPVGTISYEQYF. The CDR3 coding sequence is TGTGCCAGCAGCTTAGACCCCGTGGGGACCATCTCCTACGAGCAGTACTTC. Full variable domain (remainder filled in from reference TRBV11-2 and TRBJ2-7): EAGVAQSPRYKIIEKRQSVAFWCNPISGHATLYWYQQILGQGPKLLIQFQNNGVVDDSQLPKDRFSAERLKGVDSTLKIQPAKLEDSAVYLCASSLDPVGTISYEQYFGPGTRLTVT.